This T cell receptor (beta chain) was profiled in a study of T-cell reconstitution after alpha-beta-depleted transplantation in children. This clonotype occurred many times. Preparing the TCRbeta library involved the use of unique molecular identifiers. TCRdb re-called the PCR reads through MiXCR, storing one row per CDR3 protein. Of some 250,000 distinct CDR3 sequences detected, 12% appear once; the ten largest clones hold over 2%. V gave up 1 base and J gave up 7 bases, with 10 bases separating them. Germline values: CDR1 LGHNA, CDR2 YNFKEQ. This CDR3 comprises 13 residues. The chain couples TRBV4-2 to TRBJ1-1; D might be TRBD1 (5 bases). This TCR came from a human donor who donated a stem cell graft to a child with acute lymphoblastic leukemia. Sequencing used PBMCs from the stem cell graft donor, obtained from the stem cell graft. CDR3 DNA: TGTGCCAGCAGCCAAGTCCGGGGGGATGAAGCTTTCTTT. This sequence encodes CASSQVRGDEAFF.